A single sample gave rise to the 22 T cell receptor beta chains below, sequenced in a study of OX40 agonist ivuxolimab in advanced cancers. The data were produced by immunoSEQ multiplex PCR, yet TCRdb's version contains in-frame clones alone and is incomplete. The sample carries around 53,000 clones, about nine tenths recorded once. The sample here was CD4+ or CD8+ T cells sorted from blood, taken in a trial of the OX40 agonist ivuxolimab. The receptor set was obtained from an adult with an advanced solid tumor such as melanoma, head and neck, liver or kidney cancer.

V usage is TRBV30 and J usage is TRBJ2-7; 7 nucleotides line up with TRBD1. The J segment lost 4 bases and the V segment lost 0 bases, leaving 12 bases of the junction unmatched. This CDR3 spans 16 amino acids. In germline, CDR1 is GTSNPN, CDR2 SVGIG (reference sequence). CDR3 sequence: CAWSVRGPGQSYEQYF. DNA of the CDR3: TGTGCCTGGAGTGTACGAGGCCCGGGACAGTCATACGAGCAGTACTTC.

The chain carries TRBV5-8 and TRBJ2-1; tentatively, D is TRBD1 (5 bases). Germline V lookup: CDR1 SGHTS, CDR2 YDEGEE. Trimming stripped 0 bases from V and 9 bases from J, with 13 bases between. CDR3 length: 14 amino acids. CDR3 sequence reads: CASSLVRVEGEQFF. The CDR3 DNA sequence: TGTGCCAGCAGCTTGGTCAGGGTGGAAGGTGAGCAGTTCTTC.

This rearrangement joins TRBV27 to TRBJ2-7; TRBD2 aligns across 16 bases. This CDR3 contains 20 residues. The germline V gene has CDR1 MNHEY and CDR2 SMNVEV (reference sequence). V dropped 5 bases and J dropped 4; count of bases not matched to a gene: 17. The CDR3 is CASSGERPGLAGGMLYEQYF. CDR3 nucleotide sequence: TGTGCCAGCAGTGGCGAGAGACCGGGACTAGCGGGGGGGATGCTTTACGAGCAGTACTTC.

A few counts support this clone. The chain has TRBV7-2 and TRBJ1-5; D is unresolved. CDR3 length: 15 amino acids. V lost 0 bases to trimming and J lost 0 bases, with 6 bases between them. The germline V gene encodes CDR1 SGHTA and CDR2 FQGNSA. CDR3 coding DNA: TGTGCCAGCAGCTTAGCCCACTATAGCAATCAGCCCCAGCATTTT. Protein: CASSLAHYSNQPQHF.

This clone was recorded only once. The CDR3 sequence is CASSPIAGVQEGYTF. The DNA of the CDR3 is TGTGCCAGCTCACCAATTGCAGGGGTTCAGGAAGGCTACACCTTC. The V and J genes are TRBV18 and TRBJ1-2; a weak D match, TRBD1 (6 bases). Germline CDR1 is KGHSH and CDR2 is LQKENI. This CDR3 has 15 amino acids. The ends were cut back, 2 bases at V and 8 bases at J, with 18 bases in the middle.

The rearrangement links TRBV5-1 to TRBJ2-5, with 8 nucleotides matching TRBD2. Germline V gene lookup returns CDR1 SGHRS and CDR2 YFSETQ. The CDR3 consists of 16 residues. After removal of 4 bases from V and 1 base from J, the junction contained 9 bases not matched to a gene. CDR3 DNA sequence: TGCGCCAGCAGCCCCGGGGGGGGAAATTTCCAAGAGACCCAGTACTTC. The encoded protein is CASSPGGGNFQETQYF. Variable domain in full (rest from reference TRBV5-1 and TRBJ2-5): KAGVTQTPRYLIKTRGQQVTLSCSPISGHRSVSWYQQTPGQGLQFLFEYFSETQRNKGNFPGRFSGRQFSNSRSEMNVSTLELGDSALYLCASSPGGGNFQETQYFGPGTRLLVL.

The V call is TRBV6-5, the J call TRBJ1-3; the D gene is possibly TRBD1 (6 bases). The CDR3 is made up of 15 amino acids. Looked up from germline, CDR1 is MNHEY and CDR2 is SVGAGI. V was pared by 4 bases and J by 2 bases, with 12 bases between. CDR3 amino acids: CASSLGGSAGNTIYF. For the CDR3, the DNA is TGTGCCAGCAGTTTAGGGGGGTCAGCTGGAAACACCATATATTTT.

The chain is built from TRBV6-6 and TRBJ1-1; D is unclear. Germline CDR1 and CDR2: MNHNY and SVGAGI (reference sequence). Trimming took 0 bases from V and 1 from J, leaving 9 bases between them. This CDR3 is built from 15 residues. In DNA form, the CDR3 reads TGTGCCAGCAGTTACTCGATATCCGGGAACACTGAAGCTTTCTTT. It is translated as CASSYSISGNTEAFF.

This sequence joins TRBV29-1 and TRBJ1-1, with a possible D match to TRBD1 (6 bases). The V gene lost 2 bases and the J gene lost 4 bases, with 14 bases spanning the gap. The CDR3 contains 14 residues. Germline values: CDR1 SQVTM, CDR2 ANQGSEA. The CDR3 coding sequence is TGCAGCGTTGAACTGGGGGAGGGGGGCACTGAAGCTTTCTTT. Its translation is CSVELGEGGTEAFF. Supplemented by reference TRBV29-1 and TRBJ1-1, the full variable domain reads SAVISQKPSRDICQRGTSLTIQCQVDSQVTMMFWYRQQPGQSLTLIATANQGSEATYESGFVIDKFPISRPNLTFSTLTVSNMSPEDSSIYLCSVELGEGGTEAFFGQGTRLTVV.

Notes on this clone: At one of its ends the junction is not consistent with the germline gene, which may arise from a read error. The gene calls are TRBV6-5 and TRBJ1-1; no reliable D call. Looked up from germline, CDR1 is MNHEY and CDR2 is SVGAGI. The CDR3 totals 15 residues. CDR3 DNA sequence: TGTGCCAGCAGTCACTCGAGACATCAGGTCACTGAAGCTTTCTTT. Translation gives CASSHSRHQVTEAFF.

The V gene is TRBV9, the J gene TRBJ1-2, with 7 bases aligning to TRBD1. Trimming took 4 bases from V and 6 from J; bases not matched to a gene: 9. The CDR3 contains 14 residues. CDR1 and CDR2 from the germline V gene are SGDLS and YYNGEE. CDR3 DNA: TGTGCCAGCAGCCCCAGACAGGGAACGGATGGCTACACCTTC. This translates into CASSPRQGTDGYTF.

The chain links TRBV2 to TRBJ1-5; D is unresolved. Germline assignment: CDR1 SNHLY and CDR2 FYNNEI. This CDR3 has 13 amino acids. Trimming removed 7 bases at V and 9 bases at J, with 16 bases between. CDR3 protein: CASKDGGSPPQHF. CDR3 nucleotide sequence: TGTGCCAGCAAGGACGGCGGTTCTCCGCCCCAGCATTTT.

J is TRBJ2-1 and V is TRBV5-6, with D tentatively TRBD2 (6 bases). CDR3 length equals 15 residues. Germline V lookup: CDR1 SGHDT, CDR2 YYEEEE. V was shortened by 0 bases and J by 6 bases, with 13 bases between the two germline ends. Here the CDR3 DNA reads TGTGCCAGCAGCTTGGTAGCGGAATCTTTCAATGAGCAGTTCTTC. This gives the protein CASSLVAESFNEQFF.

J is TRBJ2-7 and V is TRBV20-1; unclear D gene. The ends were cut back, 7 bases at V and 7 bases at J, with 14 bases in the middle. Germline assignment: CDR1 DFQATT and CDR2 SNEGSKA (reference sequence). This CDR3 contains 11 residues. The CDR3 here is CSVQARWEQYF. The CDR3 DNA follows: TGCAGTGTTCAGGCCCGTTGGGAGCAGTACTTC.

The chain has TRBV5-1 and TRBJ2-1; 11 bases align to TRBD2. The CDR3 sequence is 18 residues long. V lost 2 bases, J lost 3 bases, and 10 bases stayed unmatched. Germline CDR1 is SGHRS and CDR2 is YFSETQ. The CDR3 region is CASSFGLAGFLSYNEQFF. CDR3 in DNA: TGCGCCAGCAGCTTCGGACTAGCGGGTTTCCTCAGCTACAATGAGCAGTTCTTC.

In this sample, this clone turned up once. CDR3 amino acids: CASSVDVGTEVYEQYF. The CDR3 DNA sequence: TGTGCCAGCAGCGTAGATGTGGGGACAGAGGTCTACGAGCAGTACTTC. This chain joins TRBV9 and TRBJ2-7, with 7 bases lining up with TRBD1. Germline CDR1 is SGDLS and CDR2 is YYNGEE. The CDR3 is 16 amino acids. With V trimmed by 0 bases and J by 3 bases, 9 bases remained unmatched.

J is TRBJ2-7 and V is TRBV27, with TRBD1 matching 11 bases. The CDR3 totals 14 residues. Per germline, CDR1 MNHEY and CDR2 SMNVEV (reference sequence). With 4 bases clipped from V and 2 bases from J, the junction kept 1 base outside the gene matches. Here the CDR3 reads CASSWDRGAYEQYF. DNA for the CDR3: TGTGCCAGCAGTTGGGACAGGGGGGCCTACGAGCAGTACTTC.

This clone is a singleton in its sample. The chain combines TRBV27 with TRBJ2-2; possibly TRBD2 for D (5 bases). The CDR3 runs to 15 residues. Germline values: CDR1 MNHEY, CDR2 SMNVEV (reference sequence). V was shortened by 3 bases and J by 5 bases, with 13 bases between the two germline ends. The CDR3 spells CASSFLVGRTGELFF. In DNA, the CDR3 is TGTGCCAGCAGTTTTCTGGTAGGGAGAACCGGGGAGCTGTTTTTT.

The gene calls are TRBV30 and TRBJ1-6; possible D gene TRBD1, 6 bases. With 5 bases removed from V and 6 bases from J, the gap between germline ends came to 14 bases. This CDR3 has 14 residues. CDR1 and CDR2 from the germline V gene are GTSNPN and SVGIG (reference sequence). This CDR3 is CAWRTGTTNSPLHF. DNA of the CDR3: TGTGCCTGGCGAACAGGGACAACTAATTCACCCCTCCACTTT.

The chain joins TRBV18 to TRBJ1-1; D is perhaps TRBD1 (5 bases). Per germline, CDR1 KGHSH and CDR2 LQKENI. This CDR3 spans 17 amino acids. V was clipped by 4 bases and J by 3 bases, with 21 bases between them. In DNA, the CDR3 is TGTGCCAGCTCACAAACGCAGGGAATTCGGATTGACACTGAAGCTTTCTTT. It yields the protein CASSQTQGIRIDTEAFF.

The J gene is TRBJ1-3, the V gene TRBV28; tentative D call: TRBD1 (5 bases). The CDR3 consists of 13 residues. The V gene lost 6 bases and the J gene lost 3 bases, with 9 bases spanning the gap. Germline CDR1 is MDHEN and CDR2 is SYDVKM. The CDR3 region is CASSQGGGNTIYF. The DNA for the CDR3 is TGTGCCAGCAGCCAGGGAGGTGGAAACACCATATATTTT.

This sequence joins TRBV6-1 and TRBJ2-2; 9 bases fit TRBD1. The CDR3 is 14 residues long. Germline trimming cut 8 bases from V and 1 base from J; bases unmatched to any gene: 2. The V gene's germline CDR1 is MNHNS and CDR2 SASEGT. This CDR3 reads CASWGQGNTGELFF. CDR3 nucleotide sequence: TGTGCCAGCTGGGGACAGGGGAACACCGGGGAGCTGTTTTTT.